This T cell receptor (beta chain) was profiled in a study of cytomegalovirus exposure and HLA in healthy donors. Study as a whole: Among the approximately 400 donors who were genotyped, around 77% fell in the genetic ancestry cluster that is associated with self-reported Caucasian donors. Study conclusions and caveats: Researchers had no immune exposure information except CMV serostatus available. In a later analysis, TCR beta V- and J-gene trimming was associated with a missense DCLRE1C variant.

Nominal health characterized the donors when sampled, though unrecorded immune exposures were likely. Comment on this clone: Its antigen is not known.

Germline V gene data show CDR1 as SGHRS and CDR2 as YFSETQ. The CDR3 is made up of 15 amino acids. Trimming left V 2 bases short and J 7 bases short, with 16 bases between. PCR amplification relied on 60 Vbeta primers (plus 13 Jbeta primers). Assay used: immunoSEQ multiplex PCR; TCRdb lists only in-frame clones, some missing. This repertoire shows over 45,000 clones, approximately 80% found once; its top ten account for around 4%. Sequencing input: PBMCs. The chain joins TRBV5-1 to TRBJ2-1, with TRBD2 as a possible D gene (6 bases). The clonotype originates from a man in his thirties or forties in good health and CMV-seronegative. The CDR3 DNA sequence: TGCGCCAGCAGCTTTGTGGGGGGAGCCTCGAATGAGCAGTTCTTC. Translated, it gives CASSFVGGASNEQFF.